This TCR beta chain was identified during a study of blood T cell repertoires in COVID-19. About the study: There were acute and convalescent COVID-19 samples, and they came from the United States, Italy and Spain. From T cells, B-cell-depleted T cells, or PBMCs came the material, which was cDNA or gDNA.

Per the original methods: For nucleated cells, counts were estimated from reference gene primer amplification. Assay used: immunoSEQ multiplex PCR; TCRdb lists only in-frame clones, some missing. The V and J calls and clone size are taken from that table; D and trimming were inferred from the DNA. The sample lists more than 300,000 clones; roughly 86% were seen once. V lost 7 bases, J lost 2 bases, and 17 bases lay in between. The CDR3 length is 15 residues. The V gene's germline CDR1 is LNHNV and CDR2 YYDKDF (reference sequence). This clonotype was sampled from a woman aged 65 to 85 with COVID-19, enrolled during active disease. The source material was peripheral blood. The gene calls are TRBV15 and TRBJ2-5; D gene uncertain. CDR3 in amino acids: CATKLQTLPQETQYF. The CDR3 region has the DNA TGTGCCACCAAATTACAGACGCTTCCTCAAGAGACCCAGTACTTC.